This T cell receptor (beta chain) was sequenced during a study of blood T cell repertoires in COVID-19. Study at large: Samples representing acute and convalescent COVID-19 were sourced from the United States, Italy and Spain. Sources were T cells, B-cell-depleted T cells, or PBMCs; the material itself was cDNA or gDNA.

V shed 4 bases and J 6 bases; nucleotides not matched to a gene: 7. CDR1 is LGHDT and CDR2 is YNNKEL in the germline V gene (reference sequence). The CDR3 totals 14 residues. In the authors' workflow: From reference gene primer amplification, estimates of nucleated cell counts were derived. Data came from immunoSEQ multiplex PCR; TCRdb stores just in-frame clones and leaves some out. V, J and clone size reflect that table, while D and trimming were determined from the DNA. The sample has about 35,000 clones; around 87% are singletons. Input material: peripheral blood. The chain carries TRBV3-1 (or the pseudogene TRBV3-2) and TRBJ1-1, with TRBD1 matching 8 bases. The sequence was collected from a human donor in a cohort sampled during active COVID-19. The CDR3: CASSLGQGNAEAFF. As DNA, the CDR3 is TGTGCCAGCAGCCTTGGACAGGGCAATGCTGAAGCTTTCTTT.